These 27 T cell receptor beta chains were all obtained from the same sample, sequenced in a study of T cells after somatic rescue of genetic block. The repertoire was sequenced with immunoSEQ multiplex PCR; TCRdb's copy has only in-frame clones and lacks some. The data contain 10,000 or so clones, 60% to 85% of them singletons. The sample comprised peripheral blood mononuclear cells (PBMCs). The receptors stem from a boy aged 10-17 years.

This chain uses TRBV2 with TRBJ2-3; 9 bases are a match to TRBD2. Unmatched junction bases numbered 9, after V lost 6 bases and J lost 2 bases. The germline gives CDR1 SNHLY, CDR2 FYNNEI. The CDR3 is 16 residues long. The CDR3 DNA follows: TGTGCCAGCAGCAGATTTGGACTAGCGAACACAGATACGCAGTATTTT. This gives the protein CASSRFGLANTDTQYF.

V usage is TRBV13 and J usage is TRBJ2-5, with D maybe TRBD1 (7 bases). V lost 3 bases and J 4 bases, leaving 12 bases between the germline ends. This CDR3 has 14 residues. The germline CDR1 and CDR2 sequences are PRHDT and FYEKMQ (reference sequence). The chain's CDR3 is CASSFQGEAETQYF. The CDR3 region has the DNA TGTGCCAGCAGCTTTCAGGGGGAGGCAGAGACCCAGTACTTC.

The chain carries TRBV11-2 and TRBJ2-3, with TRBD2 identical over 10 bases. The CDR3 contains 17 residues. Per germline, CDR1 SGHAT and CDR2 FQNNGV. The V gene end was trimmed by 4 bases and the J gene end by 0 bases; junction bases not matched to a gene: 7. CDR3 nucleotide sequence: TGTGCCAGCAGCTCTCCTTTGACTAGCGGGAGCACAGATACGCAGTATTTT. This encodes CASSSPLTSGSTDTQYF.

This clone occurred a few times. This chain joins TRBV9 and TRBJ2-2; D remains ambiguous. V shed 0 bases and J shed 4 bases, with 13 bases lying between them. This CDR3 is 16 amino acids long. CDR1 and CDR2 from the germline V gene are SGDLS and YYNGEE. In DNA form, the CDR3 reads TGTGCCAGCAGCGTAGGTGGGCACCCGGCCACCGGGGAGCTGTTTTTT. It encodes CASSVGGHPATGELFF.

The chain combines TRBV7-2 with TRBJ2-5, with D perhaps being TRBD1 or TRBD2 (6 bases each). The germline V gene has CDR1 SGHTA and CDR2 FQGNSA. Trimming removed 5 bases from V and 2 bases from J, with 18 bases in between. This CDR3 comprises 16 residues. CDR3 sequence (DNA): TGTGCCAGCAGCACCCACAGGGTAGGGAGGCAAGAGACCCAGTACTTC. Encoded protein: CASSTHRVGRQETQYF.

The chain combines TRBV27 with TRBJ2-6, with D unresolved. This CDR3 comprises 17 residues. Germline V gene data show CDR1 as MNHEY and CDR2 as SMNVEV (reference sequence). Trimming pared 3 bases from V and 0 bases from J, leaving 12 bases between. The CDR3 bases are TGTGCCAGCAGTTTTCTCAGTAGCATCTCTGGGGCCAACGTCCTGACTTTC. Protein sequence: CASSFLSSISGANVLTF.

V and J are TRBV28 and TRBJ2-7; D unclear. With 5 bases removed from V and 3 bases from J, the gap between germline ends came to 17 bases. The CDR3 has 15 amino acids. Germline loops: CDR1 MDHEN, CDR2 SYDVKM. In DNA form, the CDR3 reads TGTGCCAGCAGTCTTTGGGGTCCTACGCACTACGAGCAGTACTTC. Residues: CASSLWGPTHYEQYF.

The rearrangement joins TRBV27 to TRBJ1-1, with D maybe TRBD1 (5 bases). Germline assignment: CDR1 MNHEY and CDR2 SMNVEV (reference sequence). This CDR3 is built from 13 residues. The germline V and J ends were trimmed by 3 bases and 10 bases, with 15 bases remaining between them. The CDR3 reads CASSFGTGMRAFF. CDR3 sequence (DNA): TGTGCCAGCAGTTTCGGGACCGGAATGAGAGCTTTCTTT.

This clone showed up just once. CDR3 DNA: TGTGCCAGCAGTGAAGGACAGGGGGCCTTCTACGAGCAGTACTTC. Translated: CASSEGQGAFYEQYF. The gene calls are TRBV6-1 and TRBJ2-7; 10 bases match TRBD1. Per germline, CDR1 MNHNS and CDR2 SASEGT. V dropped 1 base and J dropped 3; count of bases not matched to a gene: 3. The CDR3 has 15 residues.

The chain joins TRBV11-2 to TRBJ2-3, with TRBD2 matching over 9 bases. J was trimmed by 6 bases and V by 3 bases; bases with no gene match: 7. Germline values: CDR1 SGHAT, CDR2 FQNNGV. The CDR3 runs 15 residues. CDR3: CASSFGSGRGDTQYF. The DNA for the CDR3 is TGTGCCAGCAGCTTCGGTAGCGGGAGAGGCGATACGCAGTATTTT.

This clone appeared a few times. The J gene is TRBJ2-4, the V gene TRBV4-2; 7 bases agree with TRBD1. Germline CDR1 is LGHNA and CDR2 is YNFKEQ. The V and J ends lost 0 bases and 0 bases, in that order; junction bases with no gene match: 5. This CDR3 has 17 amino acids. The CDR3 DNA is TGTGCCAGCAGCCAAGATTCAGGGGGAAGAGCCAAAAACATTCAGTACTTC. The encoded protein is CASSQDSGGRAKNIQYF.

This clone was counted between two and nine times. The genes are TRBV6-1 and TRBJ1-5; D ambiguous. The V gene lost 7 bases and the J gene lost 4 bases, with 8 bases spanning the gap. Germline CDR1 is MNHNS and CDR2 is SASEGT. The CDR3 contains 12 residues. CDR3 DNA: TGTGCCAGCAATCGCGGGAATCAGCCCCAGCATTTT. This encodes CASNRGNQPQHF.

The CDR3 coding sequence is TGTGCCAGCAGCTTGGCATTGACAGGGGTCTATGGCTACACCTTC. Its translation: CASSLALTGVYGYTF. This chain connects TRBV5-6 to TRBJ1-2, with 8 bases identical to TRBD1. The ends lost 0 bases at V and 4 bases at J; junction bases unmatched: 5. Germline V gene data show CDR1 as SGHDT and CDR2 as YYEEEE. CDR3 length equals 15 residues.

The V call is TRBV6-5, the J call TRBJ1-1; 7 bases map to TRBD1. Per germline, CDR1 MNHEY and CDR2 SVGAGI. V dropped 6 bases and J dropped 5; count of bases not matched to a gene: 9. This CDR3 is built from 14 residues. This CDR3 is CASRLGGAGTEAFF. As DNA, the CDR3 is TGTGCCAGCAGACTAGGGGGCGCAGGTACTGAAGCTTTCTTT.

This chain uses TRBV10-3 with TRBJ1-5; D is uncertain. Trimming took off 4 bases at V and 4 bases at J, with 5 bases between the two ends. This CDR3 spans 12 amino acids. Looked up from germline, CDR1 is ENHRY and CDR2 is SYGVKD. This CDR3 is CAISVANQPQHF. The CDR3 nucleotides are TGTGCCATCAGTGTAGCGAATCAGCCCCAGCATTTT.

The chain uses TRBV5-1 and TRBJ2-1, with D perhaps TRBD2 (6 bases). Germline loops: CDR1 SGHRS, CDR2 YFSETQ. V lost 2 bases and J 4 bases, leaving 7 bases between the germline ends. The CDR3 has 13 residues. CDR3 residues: CASSFGGYNEQFF. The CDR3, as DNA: TGCGCCAGCAGCTTCGGAGGGTACAATGAGCAGTTCTTC.

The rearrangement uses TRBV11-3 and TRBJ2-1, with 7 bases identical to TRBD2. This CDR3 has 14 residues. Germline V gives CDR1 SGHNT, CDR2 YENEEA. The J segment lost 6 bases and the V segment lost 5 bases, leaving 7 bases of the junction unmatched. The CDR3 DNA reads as TGTGCCAGCAGCGCGGGAGTCCAAGGCAATGAGCAGTTCTTC. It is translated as CASSAGVQGNEQFF.

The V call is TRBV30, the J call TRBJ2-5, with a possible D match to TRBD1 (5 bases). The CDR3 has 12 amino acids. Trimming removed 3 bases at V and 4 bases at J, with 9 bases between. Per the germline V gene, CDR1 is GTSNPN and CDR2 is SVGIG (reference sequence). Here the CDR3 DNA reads TGTGCCTGGAGAGGGGTGGGAGAGACCCAGTACTTC. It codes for CAWRGVGETQYF.

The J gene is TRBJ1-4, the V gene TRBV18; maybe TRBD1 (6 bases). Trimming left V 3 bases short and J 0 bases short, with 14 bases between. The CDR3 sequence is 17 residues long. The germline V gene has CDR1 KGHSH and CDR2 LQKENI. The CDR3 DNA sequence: TGTGCCAGCTCACCTTCGGGACACCCTTCAACTAATGAAAAACTGTTTTTT. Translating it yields CASSPSGHPSTNEKLFF.

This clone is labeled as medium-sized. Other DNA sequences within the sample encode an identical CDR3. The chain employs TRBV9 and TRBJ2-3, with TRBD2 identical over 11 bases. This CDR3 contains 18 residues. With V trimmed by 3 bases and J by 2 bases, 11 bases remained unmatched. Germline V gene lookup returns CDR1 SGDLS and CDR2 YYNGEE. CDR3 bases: TGTGCCAGCAGCGCAACGACGATAGCGGGGGGGGCCACAGATACGCAGTATTTT. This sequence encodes CASSATTIAGGATDTQYF.

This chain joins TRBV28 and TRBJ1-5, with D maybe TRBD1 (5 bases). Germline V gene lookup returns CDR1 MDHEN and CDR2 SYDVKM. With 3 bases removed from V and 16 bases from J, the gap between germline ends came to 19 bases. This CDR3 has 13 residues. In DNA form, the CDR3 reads TGTGCCAGCAGTTTGCAGGGCTACCCACGGTTACATTTT. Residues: CASSLQGYPRLHF.

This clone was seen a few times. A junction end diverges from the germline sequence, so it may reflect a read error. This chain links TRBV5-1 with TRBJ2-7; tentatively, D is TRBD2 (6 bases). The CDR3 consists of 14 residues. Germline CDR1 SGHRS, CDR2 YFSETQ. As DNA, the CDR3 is TGCGCCAGCAGCCACCTGGCGGGGTCCTATGAGCAGTACTTC. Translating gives CASSHLAGSYEQYF.

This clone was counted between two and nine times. DNA for the CDR3: TGCGCCAGCAGCTTGGGGGGGAACACTGAAGCTTTCTTT. This encodes CASSLGGNTEAFF. V usage is TRBV5-1 and J usage is TRBJ1-1, with D hard to call. The CDR3 length is 13 residues. Trimming took 0 bases from V and 1 from J, leaving 4 bases between them. Per germline, CDR1 SGHRS and CDR2 YFSETQ. The complete variable domain, with remaining parts taken from reference TRBV5-1 and TRBJ1-1, reads KAGVTQTPRYLIKTRGQQVTLSCSPISGHRSVSWYQQTPGQGLQFLFEYFSETQRNKGNFPGRFSGRQFSNSRSEMNVSTLELGDSALYLCASSLGGNTEAFFGQGTRLTVV.

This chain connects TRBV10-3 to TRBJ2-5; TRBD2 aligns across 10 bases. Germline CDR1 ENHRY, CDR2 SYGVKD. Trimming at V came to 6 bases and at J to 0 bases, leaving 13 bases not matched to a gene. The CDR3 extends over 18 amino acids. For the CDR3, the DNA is TGTGCCATCAGCTGGTCACTAGCGGGGAGGACTAACCAAGAGACCCAGTACTTC. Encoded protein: CAISWSLAGRTNQETQYF.

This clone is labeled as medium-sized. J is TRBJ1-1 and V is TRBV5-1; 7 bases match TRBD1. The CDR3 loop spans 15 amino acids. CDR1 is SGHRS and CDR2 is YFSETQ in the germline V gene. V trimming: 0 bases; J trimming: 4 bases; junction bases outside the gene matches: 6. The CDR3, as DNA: TGCGCCAGCAGCTTGGGAGGGGGCATGAGCACTGAAGCTTTCTTT. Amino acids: CASSLGGGMSTEAFF.

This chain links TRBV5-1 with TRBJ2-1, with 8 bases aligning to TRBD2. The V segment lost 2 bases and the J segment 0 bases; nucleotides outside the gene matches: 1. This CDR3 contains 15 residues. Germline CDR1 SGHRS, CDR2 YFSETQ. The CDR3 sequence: CASSFTSGSYNEQFF. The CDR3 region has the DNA TGCGCCAGCAGCTTCACTAGCGGCTCCTACAATGAGCAGTTCTTC.

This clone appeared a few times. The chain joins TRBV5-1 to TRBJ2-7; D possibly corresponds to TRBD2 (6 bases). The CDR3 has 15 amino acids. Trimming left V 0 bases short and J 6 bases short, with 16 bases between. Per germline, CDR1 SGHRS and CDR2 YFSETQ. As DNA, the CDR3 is TGCGCCAGCAGCTTGGATACGGGAGAATCGATCGAGCAGTACTTC. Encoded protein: CASSLDTGESIEQYF.